The clone carrying this TCR beta chain has a single count. Its target is not known. The sample is drawn from a study of T cell responses to AZD1222 COVID-19 vaccine. In the study overall: Second-dose intervals near 4 or 12 weeks were combined.

Libraries were prepared by immunoSEQ multiplex PCR; TCRdb keeps only in-frame clonotypes and omits some of them. The sample has roughly 190,000 clones; 85% to 95% are singletons. Study-wide findings and caveats: It should be noted that donors were predominantly white British and more often female, and clonal diversity was possibly underestimated.

This CDR3 contains 18 residues. V shed 6 bases and J shed 4 bases, with 25 bases lying between them. Germline assignment: CDR1 MNHEY and CDR2 SMNVEV (reference sequence). Sample: peripheral blood, taken on day 0 of AZD1222 vaccination. The J gene is TRBJ1-5, the V gene TRBV27, with D tentatively TRBD1 (5 bases). The origin of this receptor is an adult in good health. The CDR3 sequence is CASRRQGRLSSLNQPQHF. DNA for the CDR3: TGTGCCAGCAGACGTCAGGGAAGACTAAGCTCCCTGAATCAGCCCCAGCATTTT.